The entry that follows covers one T cell receptor (beta chain) sequence. Its matching antigen is unknown. This entry is derived from a study of T cell responses to AZD1222 COVID-19 vaccine. Study overall: Pooling was applied to second doses at about 4 or about 12 weeks.

Germline loops: CDR1 SGHNT, CDR2 YYREEE (reference sequence). Germline trimming cut 3 bases from V and 4 bases from J; bases unmatched to any gene: 5. This CDR3 spans 14 amino acids. Overall study findings and caveats: A mostly white British donor set with more females was recruited, and clonal diversity was possibly underestimated. Spike-wide coverage was observed for vaccine-associated CD4 TCRs, with dominant responses at 160-218 and 743-854.

TCRdb's copy holds only in-frame clones and misses some; the assay was immunoSEQ multiplex PCR. The sample has more than 85,000 clones; about 89% are singletons. The sample consisted of peripheral blood, taken on day 0 of AZD1222 vaccination. The gene calls are TRBV5-4 and TRBJ2-5; 8 nucleotides match TRBD2. The TCR comes from an adult in good health. The CDR3 is CASSWGRGGETQYF. The CDR3 region has the DNA TGTGCCAGCAGCTGGGGCCGGGGGGGAGAGACCCAGTACTTC. Filled out from reference TRBV5-4 and TRBJ2-5, the complete variable domain reads ETGVTQSPTHLIKTRGQQVTLRCSSQSGHNTVSWYQQALGQGPQFIFQYYREEENGRGNFPPRFSGLQFPNYSSELNVNALELDDSALYLCASSWGRGGETQYFGPGTRLLVL.